In its sample, the clone carrying this T cell receptor beta chain was seen a few times. This CDR3 has 15 residues. Looked up from germline, CDR1 is SGHRS and CDR2 is YFSETQ. Trimming left V 5 bases short and J 2 bases short, with 16 bases between. Primers for the PCR totalled 60 Vbeta and 13 Jbeta. Sequencing used immunoSEQ multiplex PCR; TCRdb keeps in-frame clones, though not all of them. The sample holds 150,000 to 200,000 clones; 70% to 80% are singletons and the top ten take approximately 0.39%. The data were obtained in a study of cytomegalovirus exposure and HLA in healthy donors. The receptor comes from a male donor in good health and CMV-seropositive. The sample taken for sequencing was PBMCs. The J gene is TRBJ2-5, the V gene TRBV5-1; D gene uncertain. The CDR3 here is CASSFLATTQETQYF. In nucleotides, the CDR3 is TGCGCCAGCAGTTTCCTGGCGACGACACAAGAGACCCAGTACTTC.